The clone carrying this T cell receptor beta chain came up a few times. Germline V lookup: CDR1 MDHEN, CDR2 SYDVKM. Trimming removed 5 bases from V and 4 bases from J, with 20 bases in between. This CDR3 contains 16 residues. The data stem from a study of response to subunit inactivated influenza vaccine. Using its own MiXCR run on the RT-PCR reads, TCRdb lists one record per CDR3 protein. The sample carries hundreds of thousands of distinct CDR3 sequences, approximately 11% recorded once. This sample was also put to use in a study of T cells expressing NK-cell markers. That source adds: 5'RACE template switching built TCR beta cDNA with unique molecular identifiers. The study found dominant NKG2C+ clonotypes at about 1.0-8% of CD8+ T cells in over 5 donors. The study found these clonotypes also leading the CD3+CD56-NKG2C+ fraction in four donors.

The chain has TRBV28 and TRBJ1-2; perhaps TRBD1 as D (6 bases). This clonotype originated in a man aged 50-59 years who received an inactivated influenza vaccine. Sample: PBMCs from blood, taken on the day of vaccination. The CDR3 sequence: CASSEGWGRGIYGYTF. CDR3 nucleotide sequence: TGTGCCAGCAGTGAGGGGTGGGGCAGGGGTATCTATGGCTACACCTTC.